Listed below are T cell receptor beta chains from one sample, sequenced in a study of cytomegalovirus exposure and HLA in healthy donors. Only in-frame clones appear in the TCRdb table, and some are missing; sequencing was by immunoSEQ multiplex PCR. The sample shows roughly 120,000 clones, about two thirds of them seen only once. The sequenced sample consisted of PBMCs. The receptors originated from a woman aged 40 to 50 in good health and CMV-seropositive. Both conserved end residues are part of each CDR3. A D gene is named only where the DNA matches it firmly. Size tells how often a clone was seen (once, few, many) or the class of an expanded clone, and some rows leave it out.

CASSPSGDGYTF | TGTGCCAGCAGCCCCTCAGGGGATGGCTACACCTTC | TRBJ1-2 | TRBV2 | - | -
CASMRQGENNSPLHF | TGTGCCAGTATGCGACAGGGTGAAAATAATTCACCCCTCCACTTT | TRBJ1-6 | TRBV19 | TRBD1 | few
CASSQELSQETQYF | TGCGCCAGCAGCCAAGAACTTTCTCAAGAGACCCAGTACTTC | TRBJ2-5 | TRBV4-3 | - | -
CASRGTGEAPYEQYF | TGTGCCAGCAGGGGGACAGGGGAGGCCCCCTACGAGCAGTACTTC | TRBJ2-7 | TRBV6-6 | TRBD1 | -
CASSQDSRQQNIQYF | TGCGCCAGCAGCCAAGATAGCCGACAGCAAAACATTCAGTACTTC | TRBJ2-4 | TRBV4-3 | - | -
CASSFTRYGYTF | TGTGCCAGCAGCTTCACACGCTATGGCTACACCTTC | TRBJ1-2 | TRBV7-2 | - | once
CASSYQRQNTEAFF | TGTGCCAGCAGTTACCAGAGACAAAACACTGAAGCTTTCTTT | TRBJ1-1 | TRBV6-5 | - | few
CASITDRDNTEAFF | TGTGCCAGCATCACGGACAGGGACAACACTGAAGCTTTCTTT | TRBJ1-1 | TRBV7-2 | TRBD1 | -
CSVAGTVYSYNEQFF | TGCAGCGTTGCCGGGACAGTCTACTCCTACAATGAGCAGTTCTTC | TRBJ2-1 | TRBV29-1 | TRBD1 | -
CASSSVLAFTGELFF | TGTGCCAGCAGCTCGGTACTAGCCTTCACCGGGGAGCTGTTTTTT | TRBJ2-2 | TRBV7-2 | - | -
CASSQDGEVGAYEQYF | TGCGCCAGCAGCCAAGATGGAGAAGTCGGAGCCTACGAGCAGTACTTC | TRBJ2-7 | TRBV4-3 | - | -
CASRTGGETQYF | TGTGCCAGCAGGACAGGGGGAGAGACCCAGTACTTC | TRBJ2-5 | TRBV25-1 | TRBD1 | -
CASSLTGTGGTDTQYF | TGTGCCAGCAGCTTAACCGGGACAGGGGGCACAGATACGCAGTATTTT | TRBJ2-3 | TRBV5-4 | TRBD1 | few
CASSERVAFF | TGTGCCAGCAGTGAGAGAGTCGCTTTCTTT | TRBJ1-1 | TRBV6-1 | - | few
CASSATVSYGYTF | TGTGCCAGCAGTGCCACAGTTTCCTATGGCTACACCTTC | TRBJ1-2 | TRBV6-1 | - | -
CASSQSRGFYEQYF | TGCGCCAGCAGTCAGTCCAGGGGATTTTACGAGCAGTACTTC | TRBJ2-7 | TRBV23-1 | - | -
CASSLVRGDREFGEQYF | TGTGCCAGCAGCTTAGTACGGGGGGACAGGGAGTTTGGGGAGCAGTACTTC | TRBJ2-7 | TRBV11-3 | TRBD1 | few
CASSLQGSTEAFF | TGTGCCAGCAGCTTGCAGGGTAGCACTGAAGCTTTCTTT | TRBJ1-1 | TRBV7-2 | - | -
CASSQGRGNEQFF | TGCGCCAGCAGCCAAGGTCGGGGCAATGAGCAGTTCTTC | TRBJ2-1 | TRBV4-3 | - | -
CASSLASGGEQYF | TGTGCCAGCAGCTTGGCGTCGGGAGGCGAGCAGTACTTC | TRBJ2-7 | TRBV5-4 | TRBD2 | few
CASSQDLSLIRQPQHF | TGCGCCAGCAGCCAGGACTTGAGCTTAATCCGCCAGCCCCAGCATTTT | TRBJ1-5 | TRBV4-1 | - | -
CASSSTPRVSYEQYF | TGTGCCAGCAGCTCAACTCCGCGCGTCTCCTACGAGCAGTACTTC | TRBJ2-7 | TRBV7-2 | - | few
CASSFRSEAYYEQYF | TGTGCCAGCAGCTTTCGGTCTGAAGCGTACTACGAGCAGTACTTC | TRBJ2-7 | TRBV7-2 | - | -
CASSGGSRQFF | TGTGCCAGCAGCGGGGGGTCCAGGCAGTTCTTC | TRBJ2-1 | TRBV6-6 | TRBD2 | -
CASSSWTGNTDTQYF | TGTGCCAGCAGCTCGTGGACAGGGAATACAGATACGCAGTATTTT | TRBJ2-3 | TRBV7-8 | TRBD1 | -
CASTPTFDYGYTF | TGTGCCAGCACCCCTACCTTTGACTATGGCTACACCTTC | TRBJ1-2 | TRBV9 | - | -
CASSEYGVAGAPSTDTQYF | TGTGCCAGCAGTGAATATGGGGTAGCGGGGGCCCCTAGCACAGATACGCAGTATTTT | TRBJ2-3 | TRBV2 | TRBD2 | -
CASSPATILTGDEQYF | TGTGCCAGCTCACCCGCTACAATTCTAACGGGGGACGAGCAGTACTTC | TRBJ2-7 | TRBV18 | - | -
CASSVQAGTEAFF | TGTGCCAGCAGCGTTCAAGCCGGCACTGAAGCTTTCTTT | TRBJ1-1 | TRBV14 | - | -
CASSETGADTQYF | TGTGCCAGCAGTGAGACAGGGGCCGATACGCAGTATTTT | TRBJ2-3 | TRBV25-1 | TRBD1 | -
CASSLTGSGNTIYF | TGTGCCAGCAGCTTGACAGGGTCTGGAAACACCATATATTTT | TRBJ1-3 | TRBV6-5 | TRBD1 | few
CASSVGSGSYNEQFF | TGTGCCAGCAGCGTCGGGAGCGGCTCCTACAATGAGCAGTTCTTC | TRBJ2-1 | TRBV9 | - | -
CASSNPGHTEAFF | TGTGCCAGCAGTAACCCAGGGCACACTGAAGCTTTCTTT | TRBJ1-1 | TRBV6-5 | - | -
CASSLDIGYGYTF | TGTGCCAGCAGCCTCGACATAGGCTATGGCTACACCTTC | TRBJ1-2 | TRBV5-4 | - | -
CASSTTGTDTQYF | TGTGCCAGCAGCACGACAGGAACAGATACGCAGTATTTT | TRBJ2-3 | TRBV9 | - | -
CSVLERTGSQYF | TGCAGCGTTCTCGAGCGGACCGGCTCCCAGTACTTC | TRBJ2-5 | TRBV29-1 | - | -
CAARGGSTGELFF | TGTGCCGCCCGGGGGGGTTCCACCGGGGAGCTGTTTTTT | TRBJ2-2 | TRBV2 | TRBD2 | -
CASSQAGLAGLNEQFF | TGTGCCAGCAGCCAAGCGGGACTAGCGGGACTTAATGAGCAGTTCTTC | TRBJ2-1 | TRBV14 | TRBD2 | -
CASTSGTGGIQYF | TGCGCCAGCACCTCTGGGACAGGGGGCATTCAGTACTTC | TRBJ2-4 | TRBV10-2 | TRBD1 | once
CASSSTVSYEQYF | TGTGCCAGCAGCTCGACAGTATCCTACGAGCAGTACTTC | TRBJ2-7 | TRBV11-1 | - | -
CASSDQQASWEPQHF | TGTGCCAGCAGTGATCAACAGGCCTCTTGGGAGCCCCAGCATTTT | TRBJ1-5 | TRBV6-1 | - | once
CASSLVTGGAFF | TGTGCCAGCAGCTTGGTAACAGGGGGAGCTTTCTTT | TRBJ1-1 | TRBV5-6 | TRBD1 | -
CASSYSDRVGDEQYF | TGTGCCAGCAGTTATTCCGACAGGGTAGGAGACGAGCAGTACTTC | TRBJ2-7 | TRBV6-6 | TRBD1 | -
CASSLGTGNGEQFF | TGTGCCAGCAGCTTAGGGACAGGGAATGGTGAGCAGTTCTTC | TRBJ2-1 | TRBV7-3 | TRBD1 | -
CASSQTGTGDQPQHF | TGTGCCAGCAGCCAAACCGGGACAGGGGATCAGCCCCAGCATTTT | TRBJ1-5 | TRBV4-2 | TRBD1 | -
CATQRPGQGAGGYTF | TGTGCCACCCAAAGGCCAGGACAGGGGGCGGGGGGCTACACCTTC | TRBJ1-2 | TRBV6-1 | TRBD1 | -
CSVVWAANTEAFF | TGCAGCGTTGTTTGGGCCGCGAACACTGAAGCTTTCTTT | TRBJ1-1 | TRBV29-1 | - | -
CASSRQGAEAFF | TGTGCCAGCAGTCGACAGGGGGCTGAAGCTTTCTTT | TRBJ1-1 | TRBV2 | TRBD1 | -
CASSRSQGTGANVLTF | TGTGCCAGCAGCCGGTCACAGGGAACCGGGGCCAACGTCCTGACTTTC | TRBJ2-6 | TRBV14 | - | -
CASSPYGTGNSPLHF | TGTGCCAGCTCACCGTACGGGACAGGGAATTCACCCCTCCACTTT | TRBJ1-6 | TRBV18 | TRBD1 | -
CASQTANYGYTF | TGTGCCAGCCAGACAGCTAACTATGGCTACACCTTC | TRBJ1-2 | TRBV6-1 | - | -
CSVEAGGMETQYF | TGCAGCGTTGAGGCAGGGGGCATGGAGACCCAGTACTTC | TRBJ2-5 | TRBV29-1 | TRBD1 | -
CASSFNSNGYTF | TGTGCCAGCAGCTTTAACAGTAACGGCTACACCTTC | TRBJ1-2 | TRBV11-1 | - | few
CASSQDKLLDSPLHF | TGCGCCAGCAGCCAAGACAAGCTCCTTGATTCACCCCTCCACTTT | TRBJ1-6 | TRBV4-3 | - | -
CASRHRGGSYNSPLHF | TGTGCCAGTAGACACAGGGGTGGGTCCTATAATTCACCCCTCCACTTT | TRBJ1-6 | TRBV19 | TRBD1 | -
CASRPWTSNEQFF | TGTGCCAGCAGGCCCTGGACTAGCAATGAGCAGTTCTTC | TRBJ2-1 | TRBV2 | TRBD2 | -
CASSLDLEGPRGAQYF | TGTGCCAGCAGCTTAGACCTTGAGGGCCCTCGGGGGGCGCAGTATTTT | TRBJ2-3 | TRBV7-2 | TRBD2 | few
CASSPSSGRSFETQYF | TGCGCCAGCAGCCCGTCTAGCGGGCGATCATTCGAGACCCAGTACTTC | TRBJ2-5 | TRBV4-3 | TRBD2 | -
CASRLRGNTEAFF | TGTGCCAGTAGATTGCGGGGTAACACTGAAGCTTTCTTT | TRBJ1-1 | TRBV19 | - | -
CASSTGQGYYEQYF | TGTGCCAGCAGCACCGGACAGGGTTACTACGAGCAGTACTTC | TRBJ2-7 | TRBV5-4 | TRBD1 | -